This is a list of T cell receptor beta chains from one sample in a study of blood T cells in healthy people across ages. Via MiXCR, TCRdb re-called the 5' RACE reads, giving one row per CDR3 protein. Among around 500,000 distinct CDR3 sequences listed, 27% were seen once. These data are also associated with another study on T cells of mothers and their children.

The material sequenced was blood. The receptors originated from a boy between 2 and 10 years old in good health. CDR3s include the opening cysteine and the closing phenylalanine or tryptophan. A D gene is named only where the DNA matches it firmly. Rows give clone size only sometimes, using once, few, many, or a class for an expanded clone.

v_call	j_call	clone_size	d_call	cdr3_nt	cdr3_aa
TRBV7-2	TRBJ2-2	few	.	TGTGCCAGCAGCTTAGCCCACCCCGGGGAGCTGTTTTTT	CASSLAHPGELFF
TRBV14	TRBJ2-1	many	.	TGTGCCAGCAGCCAAACTAGGATAGAGCAGTTCTTC	CASSQTRIEQFF
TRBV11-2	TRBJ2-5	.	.	TGTGCCAGCAGCTTAGCAGTGGGGTTACAAGAGACCCAGTACTTC	CASSLAVGLQETQYF
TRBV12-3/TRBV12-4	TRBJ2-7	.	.	TGTGCCAGCACCCCCCAGGGGTACGACGGCACCTACGAGCAGTACTTC	CASTPQGYDGTYEQYF
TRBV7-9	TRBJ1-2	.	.	TGTGCCAGCAGCTTAGAGGCTGGGGGTAGTAGTGGCTACACCTTC	CASSLEAGGSSGYTF
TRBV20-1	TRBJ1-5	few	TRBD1	TGCAGTGCTACCAGGGGGACAGGTGGGGATTTTAGCAATCAGCCCCAGCATTTT	CSATRGTGGDFSNQPQHF
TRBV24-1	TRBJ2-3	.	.	TGTGCCACCAGTGATCCCCTAGCGAAAGGAGGAGATACGCAGTATTTT	CATSDPLAKGGDTQYF
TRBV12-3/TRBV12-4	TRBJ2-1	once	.	TGTGCCAGCAGTTCCTCTAGCGCTAAGCAGTTCTTC	CASSSSSAKQFF
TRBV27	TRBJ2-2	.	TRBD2	TGTGCCAGCAGTTACACTAGCGGGAGGGCCAGCACCGGGGAGCTGCTTTTT	CASSYTSGRASTGELLF
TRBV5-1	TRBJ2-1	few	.	TGCGCCAGCAGCTTGTATTCGGGGCATGAGCAGTTCTTC	CASSLYSGHEQFF
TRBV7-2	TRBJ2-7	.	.	TGTGCCAGCGCGGCGGGGTTTTACGAGCAGTACTTC	CASAAGFYEQYF
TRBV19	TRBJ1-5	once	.	TGTACCAGTAGCCTTATGGCGAGCAATCAGCCCCAGCATTTT	CTSSLMASNQPQHF
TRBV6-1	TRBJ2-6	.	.	TGTGCCAGCAGCCCCGACCCCAACCGTTACTCTGGGGCCAACGTCCTGACTTTC	CASSPDPNRYSGANVLTF
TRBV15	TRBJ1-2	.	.	TGTGCCACCAGCAGAGGGTTCAGCTTAGACTATGGCTACACCTTC	CATSRGFSLDYGYTF
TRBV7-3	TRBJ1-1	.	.	TGTGCCAGCAGCTTAGTGGGGGCGGACACTGAAGCTTTCTTT	CASSLVGADTEAFF
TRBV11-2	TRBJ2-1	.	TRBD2	TGTGCCAGCAGCGGACTAGCGGGAGGGACCCGAAATGAGCAGTTCTTC	CASSGLAGGTRNEQFF
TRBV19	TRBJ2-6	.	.	TGTGCCAGCGCTTCTGGGGCCAACGTCCTGACTTTC	CASASGANVLTF
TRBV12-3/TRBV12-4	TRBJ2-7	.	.	TGTGCCAGCAGTTTTCGTGACAGCCGCTCCACCTACGAGCAGTACTTC	CASSFRDSRSTYEQYF
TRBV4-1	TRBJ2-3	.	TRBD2	TGCGCCAGCAGCCCCCGGACTAGCGGGAGTGCGGATACGCAGTATTTT	CASSPRTSGSADTQYF
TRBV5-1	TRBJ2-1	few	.	TGCGCCAGCAGCTTGGTCGATCACAATGAGCAGTTCTTC	CASSLVDHNEQFF
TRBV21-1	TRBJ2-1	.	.	TGTGCCAGCAGCAAATCTGCAGCCGGAAACAATGAGCAGTTCTTC	CASSKSAAGNNEQFF
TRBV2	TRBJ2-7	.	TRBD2	TGTGCCAGCGGCCTCGGACTAGTTCGGCGAGACTACGAGCAGTACTTC	CASGLGLVRRDYEQYF
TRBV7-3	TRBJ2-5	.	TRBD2	TGTGCCAGCAGCTTAATGGCTAGCGGTGCACAAGAGACCCAGTACTTC	CASSLMASGAQETQYF
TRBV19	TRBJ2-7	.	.	TGTGCCAGTAGTATTGGGCTAGCGATGATGAGCTCCTACGAGCAGTACTTC	CASSIGLAMMSSYEQYF
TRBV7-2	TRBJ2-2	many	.	TGTGCCAGCAGCGCCCCGGGACGGGCGAACACCGGGGAGCTGTTTTTT	CASSAPGRANTGELFF
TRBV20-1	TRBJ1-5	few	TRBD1	TGCAGTGCTAGAGATCAGCGACAGGGTGGCAATCAGCCCCAGCATTTT	CSARDQRQGGNQPQHF
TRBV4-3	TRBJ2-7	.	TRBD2	TGCGCCAGCAGCCCATATAGCGGGAGCTGGCCCTACGAGCAGTACTTC	CASSPYSGSWPYEQYF
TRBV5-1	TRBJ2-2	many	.	TGCGCCAGCCGGGGCGAGGTCACCGGGGAGCTGTTTTTT	CASRGEVTGELFF
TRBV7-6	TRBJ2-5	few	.	TGTGCCAGCAGCTTATACTTGGCTTCGGGGGCCCTCCGAGAGACCCAGTACTTC	CASSLYLASGALRETQYF
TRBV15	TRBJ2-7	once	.	TGTGCCACCAGCAGCGACCGCCTTTACGAGCAGTACTTC	CATSSDRLYEQYF
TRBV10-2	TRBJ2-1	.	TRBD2	TGCGCCAGTGCTGAGCGGGGAGCCCCCTACAATGAGCAGTTCTTC	CASAERGAPYNEQFF
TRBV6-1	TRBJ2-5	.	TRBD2	TGTGCCAGCATGGCTAGCGGTACGGAGACCCAGTACTTC	CASMASGTETQYF
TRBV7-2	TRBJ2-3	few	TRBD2	TGTGCCAGCAGCTTTGGACCCGACGGACTAGCGGGAAGTCCAGATACGCAGTATTTT	CASSFGPDGLAGSPDTQYF
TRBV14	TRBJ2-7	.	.	TGTGCCAGCAGCCAAGGGGTGACATTTGCCTACGAGCAGTACTTC	CASSQGVTFAYEQYF
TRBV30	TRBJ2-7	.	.	TGTGCCTGGAGTGCCCCACCCGGGTCCTACGAGCAGTACTTC	CAWSAPPGSYEQYF
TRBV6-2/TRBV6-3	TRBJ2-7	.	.	TGTGCCAGCAGTTACGTCAGGGGCACCTACGAGCAGTACTTC	CASSYVRGTYEQYF
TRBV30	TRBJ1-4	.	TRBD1	TGTGCCTGGAGTCAGTCGAGGACAGGAACAATTGAAAAACTGTTTTTT	CAWSQSRTGTIEKLFF
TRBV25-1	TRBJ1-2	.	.	TGTGCCAGCAGTGTCTCGACCGCTAGTGGCTACACCTTC	CASSVSTASGYTF
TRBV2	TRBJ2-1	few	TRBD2	TGTGCCAGCAGGGCTAGATCCGGGACTAGCGGGAGGGGGCCCTACAATGAGCAGTTCTTC	CASRARSGTSGRGPYNEQFF
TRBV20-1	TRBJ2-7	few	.	TGCAGTGCGCCGCTGAGCTCCTACGAGCAGTACTTC	CSAPLSSYEQYF
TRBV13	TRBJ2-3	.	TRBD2	TGTGCCAGCAGCACCCGGGGAGCGGGGGGCACAGATACGCAGTATTTT	CASSTRGAGGTDTQYF
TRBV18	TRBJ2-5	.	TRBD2	TGTGCCAGCTCACCTTCGCCTAGCGGGGGAGAGACCCAGTACTTC	CASSPSPSGGETQYF
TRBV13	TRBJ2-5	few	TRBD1	TGTGCCAGCAGCGAAAGGACAGGCGGTCAAGAGACCCAGTACTTC	CASSERTGGQETQYF
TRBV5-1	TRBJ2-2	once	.	TGCGCCAGCAGCTTGGACTCTAACGGGGAGCTGTTTTTT	CASSLDSNGELFF
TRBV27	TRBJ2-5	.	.	TGTGCCAGCAGCGAGGGGACACAAGAGACCCAGTACTTC	CASSEGTQETQYF
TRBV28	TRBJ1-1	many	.	TGTGCCAGCAGTTTAGGGGCGATGAACACTGAAGCTTTCTTT	CASSLGAMNTEAFF
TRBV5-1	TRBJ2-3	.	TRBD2	TGCGCCAGCAGCTTGCGAGCGGGAGAAGCAGATACGCAGTATTTT	CASSLRAGEADTQYF
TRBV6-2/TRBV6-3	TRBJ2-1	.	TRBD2	TGTGCCAGCAGTCAAGCGGGACTTACAATGAGGCAGTTCTTC	CASSQAGLTMRQFF
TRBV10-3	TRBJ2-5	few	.	TGTGCCATCAGCCGAATCGGGGAGACCCAGTACTTC	CAISRIGETQYF
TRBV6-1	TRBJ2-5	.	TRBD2	TGTGCCAGCAGCCTCCTAGGTGCGGGGGGGTCCCAAGAGACCCAGTACTTC	CASSLLGAGGSQETQYF
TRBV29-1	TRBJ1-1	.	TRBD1	TGCAGCGTAACCCCGGGACAGGGGCTCAGGACTGAAGCTTTCTTT	CSVTPGQGLRTEAFF
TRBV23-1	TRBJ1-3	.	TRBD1	TGCGCCAGCAGTGTCTTACGGCAGGGGGCACGTCGGGCCAAAGGAAACACCATATATTTT	CASSVLRQGARRAKGNTIYF